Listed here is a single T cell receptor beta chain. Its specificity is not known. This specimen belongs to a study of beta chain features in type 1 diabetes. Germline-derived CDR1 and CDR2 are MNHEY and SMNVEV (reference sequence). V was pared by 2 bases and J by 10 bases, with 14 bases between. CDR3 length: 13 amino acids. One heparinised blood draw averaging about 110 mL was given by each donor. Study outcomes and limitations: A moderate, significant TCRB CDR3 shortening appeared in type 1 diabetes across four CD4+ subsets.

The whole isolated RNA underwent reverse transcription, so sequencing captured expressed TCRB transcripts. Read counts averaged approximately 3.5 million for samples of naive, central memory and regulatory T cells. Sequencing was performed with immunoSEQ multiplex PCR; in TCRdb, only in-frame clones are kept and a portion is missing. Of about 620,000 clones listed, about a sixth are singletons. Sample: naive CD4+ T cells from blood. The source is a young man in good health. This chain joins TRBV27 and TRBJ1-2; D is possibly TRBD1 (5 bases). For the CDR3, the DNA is TGTGCCAGCAGTTTAAATCCTGGCAGGGACTACACCTTC. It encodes CASSLNPGRDYTF.